The table lists the clone carrying this TCR beta chain with a few counts. Its antigen remains unknown. TCRdb re-called the 5' RACE reads with MiXCR, one entry per CDR3 protein. The sample consists of about 58,000 distinct CDR3 sequences, approximately 7% of them appearing once. The data belong to a study of T cells after yellow fever vaccination. About the study: Fractions with few cells were prepared using SMART-Seq v4 Ultra Low Input. General study findings and limits: Only a minor proportion of clonotypes was detected across both CD4 and CD8 compartments. Abundant clonotypes from the bulk population could contaminate FACS-sorted repertoires.

Germline CDR1 and CDR2: LGHDT and YNNKEL (reference sequence). V was trimmed by 5 bases and J by 0 bases, leaving 11 bases between them. The CDR3 is 16 amino acids. Sample: CD8+ T cells sorted from PBMCs, taken on the day of the first yellow fever vaccination. V and J are TRBV3-1 and TRBJ1-6; maybe TRBD1 (5 bases). The receptor was isolated from a man younger than 35 who received the YFV17D yellow fever vaccine. CDR3 amino acids: CASSDRYSSYNSPLHF. The CDR3 coding sequence is TGTGCCAGCAGCGACAGATACAGCTCCTATAATTCACCCCTCCACTTT.